One sample yielded the 10 T cell receptor beta chains listed below, sequenced in a study of T cells in Graves' hyperthyroidism and ophthalmopathy. Authors of the study amplified TCR beta CDR3 regions from RNA transcripts. The HTBI primer set served for first-round RT-PCR of the TCR CDR3. TCRdb reprocessed the multiplex PCR reads with MiXCR, giving one entry per CDR3 protein. The sample yields over 700,000 distinct CDR3 sequences, about 38% seen once. The specimen sequenced was blood. These receptors all come from a man aged 18 to 30 with Graves' hyperthyroidism.

This clonotype was detected ten times or more. One end of the junction is discordant with germline, which a read error may explain. The chain combines TRBV20-1 with TRBJ2-7; TRBD1 aligns across 7 bases. Germline CDR1 is DFQATT and CDR2 is SNEGSKA (reference sequence). The CDR3 totals 10 residues. The CDR3 region is CSARLDRCKF. The CDR3 nucleotides are TGCAGTGCTAGGTTGGACAGGTGTAAGTTC.

This chain connects TRBV6-1 to TRBJ2-7; 8 positions match TRBD1. The CDR3 has 16 amino acids. Germline V CDR1 and CDR2: MNHNS, SASEGT. V was pared by 0 bases and J by 2 bases, with 6 bases of the junction left unmatched. The CDR3 region has the DNA TGTGCCAGCAGTGAAGCGGGGACAGGCAATCCCTACGAGCAGTACTTC. Translation gives CASSEAGTGNPYEQYF.

The chain recombines TRBV15 with TRBJ1-2; TRBD1 is a possible D gene (5 bases). V gave up 3 bases and J gave up 10 bases, with 12 bases separating them. Per the germline V gene, CDR1 is LNHNV and CDR2 is YYDKDF (reference sequence). The CDR3 contains 12 residues. In DNA, the CDR3 is TGTGCCACCAGCAGGGGGGGGTACGACTACACCTTC. Translating it yields CATSRGGYDYTF. The full variable domain, with the rest looked up from reference TRBV15 and TRBJ1-2, is DAMVIQNPRYQVTQFGKPVTLSCSQTLNHNVMYWYQQKSSQAPKLLFHYYDKDFNNEADTPDNFQSRRPNTSFCFLDIRSPGLGDTAMYLCATSRGGYDYTFGSGTRLTVV.

This chain connects TRBV3-1 to TRBJ1-4; D call uncertain. CDR3 length: 12 residues. The V gene's germline CDR1 is LGHDT and CDR2 YNNKEL (reference sequence). The V gene lost 0 bases and the J gene lost 8 bases, with 4 bases spanning the gap. For the CDR3, the DNA is TGTGCCAGCAGCCAAGAGGGCGAAAAACTGTTTTTT. It translates to CASSQEGEKLFF.

This clonotype was observed many times. The chain has TRBV29-1 and TRBJ2-7, with 7 bases aligning to TRBD1. The V gene end was trimmed by 7 bases and the J gene end by 0 bases; junction bases not matched to a gene: 3. Germline CDR1 and CDR2: SQVTM and ANQGSEA. The CDR3 extends over 12 amino acids. CDR3 DNA: TGCAGCGCTGGGGACAGCTCCTACGAGCAGTACTTC. As protein: CSAGDSSYEQYF.

This chain connects TRBV7-8 to TRBJ1-5; D possibly corresponds to TRBD1 (5 bases). V was clipped by 1 base and J by 6 bases, with 13 bases between them. Germline V gene data show CDR1 as SGHVS and CDR2 as FQNEAQ. The CDR3 spans 15 residues. The CDR3 region is CASSLDSGVAQPQHF. CDR3 DNA sequence: TGTGCCAGCAGCTTAGATTCGGGGGTGGCTCAGCCCCAGCATTTT.

This chain uses TRBV11-1 with TRBJ2-7; D is unclear. Germline lookup yields CDR1 SGHAT and CDR2 FQDESV (reference sequence). The CDR3 contains 13 residues. V lost 8 bases and J 7 bases, leaving 18 bases between the germline ends. The CDR3 protein is CASSRSSPGEQYF. The CDR3 DNA sequence: TGTGCCAGCTCCCGGTCGTCGCCCGGGGAGCAGTACTTC.

Ten or more counts support this clonotype. The chain couples TRBV19 to TRBJ1-5, with 7 bases that match TRBD1. The ends lost 3 bases at V and 7 bases at J; junction bases unmatched: 9. CDR1 and CDR2 (germline): LNHDA, SQIVND (reference sequence). The CDR3 has 15 residues. For the CDR3, the DNA is TGTGCCAGTAGTATTGGAAAGGGGGCGCAGCAGCCCCAGCATTTT. It encodes CASSIGKGAQQPQHF.

The chain joins TRBV19 to TRBJ2-3, with 8 bases aligning to TRBD2. This CDR3 is 14 amino acids long. Per the germline V gene, CDR1 is LNHDA and CDR2 is SQIVND (reference sequence). V lost 8 bases to trimming and J lost 4 bases; unmatched junction nucleotides: 8. CDR3 DNA: TGTGCCAGTGGACCGGGACTAGGATCAGATACGCAGTATTTT. As protein: CASGPGLGSDTQYF.

Notes on this clonotype: A much larger clone differs by one base, so this may be a read error. The rearrangement joins TRBV9 to TRBJ1-1; the D gene is possibly TRBD1 (5 bases). Germline V lookup: CDR1 SGDLS, CDR2 YYNGEE. The CDR3 is 13 amino acids. V lost 4 bases and J 10 bases, leaving 17 bases between the germline ends. CDR3: CASSPGTTVGAFF. CDR3 in DNA: TGTGCCAGCAGCCCCGGAACGACAGTCGGAGCTTTCTTT.